The 32 T cell receptor beta chains reported below all come from one sample, sequenced in a study of graft-versus-host responses after intestinal transplantation. These TCRs' antigens remain unknown. Only in-frame clones appear in the TCRdb table, and some are missing; sequencing was by immunoSEQ multiplex PCR. The table shows about 80,000 clones, with roughly nine tenths occurring only once. This specimen was unstimulated CD4+ T cells sorted from spleen or lymph node cells, taken before intestinal transplant. These receptors were taken from a human donor who received an intestinal transplant.

This rearrangement joins TRBV25-1 to TRBJ1-2; TRBD1 matches 7 bases. In germline, CDR1 is MGHDK, CDR2 SYGVNS. This CDR3 is built from 16 residues. Trimming removed 3 bases from V and 8 bases from J; junction bases left unmatched: 15. The CDR3 spells CASSDPTPDRAEGYTF. CDR3 sequence (DNA): TGTGCCAGCAGTGACCCAACCCCTGACAGGGCAGAAGGCTACACCTTC.

The V gene is TRBV19, the J gene TRBJ1-5; D unresolved. Germline V CDR1 and CDR2: LNHDA, SQIVND (reference sequence). Trimming removed 8 bases from V and 0 bases from J, with 8 bases in between. This CDR3 has 13 amino acids. Here the CDR3 reads CASGLFSNQPQHF. CDR3 DNA sequence: TGTGCCAGTGGACTGTTTAGCAATCAGCCCCAGCATTTT.

The genes are TRBV7-2 and TRBJ2-7, with TRBD2 matching 7 bases. Germline CDR1 is SGHTA and CDR2 is FQGNSA. There are 17 residues in the CDR3. V shed 2 bases, J shed 3 bases, and the junction held 13 bases outside the gene matches. In nucleotides, the CDR3 is TGTGCCAGCAGCTTATCGGCCGGTCGCGGGGGACTCTACGAGCAGTACTTC. This encodes CASSLSAGRGGLYEQYF.

The chain combines TRBV7-2 with TRBJ2-5; TRBD1 might be the D (5 bases). The germline V and J ends were trimmed by 2 bases and 5 bases, with 12 bases remaining between them. This CDR3 contains 14 residues. The V gene's germline CDR1 is SGHTA and CDR2 FQGNSA. The CDR3: CASSLFAGLETQYF. The CDR3 coding sequence is TGTGCCAGCAGCTTATTTGCAGGGCTGGAGACCCAGTACTTC.

This sequence joins TRBV5-1 and TRBJ2-7; 7 bases agree with TRBD1. With 2 bases clipped from V and 3 bases from J, the junction kept 2 bases outside the gene matches. Germline V gene data show CDR1 as SGHRS and CDR2 as YFSETQ. The CDR3 is made up of 13 amino acids. The CDR3: CASSLTGDYEQYF. The CDR3, as DNA: TGCGCCAGCAGCTTAACAGGGGACTACGAGCAGTACTTC.

About this clone itself: Relative to the germline gene, one junction end is altered; a read error may explain this. CDR3 nucleotide sequence: TGTGCTAGCAGCTTATTAGCGGGAGTCCATGAGCAGTTCTTC. The encoded protein is CASSLLAGVHEQFF. The rearrangement links TRBV7-7 to TRBJ2-1, with 9 bases matching TRBD2. This CDR3 region has 14 residues. CDR1 is SSHAT and CDR2 is FNYEAQ in the germline V gene (reference sequence).

V and J are TRBV6-1 and TRBJ2-3, with 9 bases that match TRBD2. CDR1 is MNHNS, CDR2 SASEGT, per germline. V was pared by 9 bases and J by 3 bases, with 7 bases of the junction left unmatched. CDR3 length equals 14 residues. CDR3 sequence: CASFNSGGTDTQYF. The CDR3 coding sequence is TGTGCCAGTTTTAATAGCGGGGGAACAGATACGCAGTATTTT.

The rearrangement uses TRBV16 and TRBJ1-6; weak D call: TRBD1 (5 bases). Between the trimmed V and J ends, which lost 5 bases and 1 base, there was a span of 12 bases. CDR1 KGHSY and CDR2 FQNENV come from the germline V gene. The CDR3 has 16 residues. CDR3 sequence (DNA): TGTGCCAGCAGCTACCTTCAGGGTTCCTATAATTCACCCCTCCACTTT. It codes for CASSYLQGSYNSPLHF.

The chain links TRBV5-1 to TRBJ2-7; 11 bases fit TRBD1. Looked up from germline, CDR1 is SGHRS and CDR2 is YFSETQ. The CDR3 is 13 residues long. Losses at the gene ends were 5 bases for V and 8 bases for J; bases not matched to a gene: 6. CDR3 bases: TGCGCCAGCAGGGACCGGGACAGGGGGAAGCAGTACTTC. It codes for CASRDRDRGKQYF.

The V call is TRBV7-2, the J call TRBJ2-7; 10 nucleotides match TRBD2. This CDR3 is built from 15 residues. After removal of 5 bases from V and 0 bases from J, the junction contained 4 bases not matched to a gene. Germline-derived CDR1 and CDR2 are SGHTA and FQGNSA. The CDR3 spells CASSPSGGSSYEQYF. CDR3 sequence (DNA): TGTGCCAGCAGCCCTAGCGGGGGAAGCTCCTACGAGCAGTACTTC.

V is TRBV5-5 and J is TRBJ2-3; 14 positions match TRBD2. In germline, CDR1 is SGHKS, CDR2 YYEKEE (reference sequence). The CDR3 consists of 16 residues. V lost 4 bases and J lost 6; bases outside the gene matches: 7. CDR3 bases: TGTGCCAGCAGCATGGGACTAGCGGGAGTTGAGGATACGCAGTATTTT. Its protein product is CASSMGLAGVEDTQYF.

This chain joins TRBV5-1 and TRBJ1-1, with a possible D match to TRBD1 (6 bases). This CDR3 contains 16 residues. Germline CDR1 SGHRS, CDR2 YFSETQ. Trimming shortened V by 3 bases and J by 0 bases, and 15 bases separated the two germline ends. The CDR3 loop is CASSSLNRDLNTEAFF. CDR3 nucleotides: TGCGCCAGCAGCTCCCTCAACAGGGACCTGAACACTGAAGCTTTCTTT.

The chain uses TRBV28 and TRBJ2-7; 7 bases are a match to TRBD1. V lost 7 bases and J lost 3; bases outside the gene matches: 0. Per the germline V gene, CDR1 is MDHEN and CDR2 is SYDVKM. CDR3 size: 11 residues. CDR3 loop: CASNRGYEQYF. The CDR3, as DNA: TGTGCCAGCAACAGGGGCTACGAGCAGTACTTC.

The chain links TRBV13 to TRBJ2-5; 8 positions match TRBD1. Germline loops: CDR1 PRHDT, CDR2 FYEKMQ (reference sequence). V lost 1 base and J lost 5; bases outside the gene matches: 6. This CDR3 spans 15 amino acids. CDR3: CASSLAQGARETQYF. CDR3 nucleotide sequence: TGTGCCAGCAGCTTAGCCCAGGGGGCTCGGGAGACCCAGTACTTC.

This clone was counted a few times. The chain combines TRBV18 with TRBJ2-5, with D uncertain. Trimming left V 0 bases short and J 2 bases short, with 10 bases between. The CDR3 loop spans 15 amino acids. Germline CDR1 and CDR2: KGHSH and LQKENI. This CDR3 is CASSPPLRQQETQYF. Here the CDR3 DNA reads TGTGCCAGCTCACCACCGCTGCGACAACAAGAGACCCAGTACTTC.

J is TRBJ1-5 and V is TRBV30; D remains ambiguous. From germline, CDR1 is GTSNPN and CDR2 SVGIG (reference sequence). The V gene lost 2 bases and the J gene lost 2 bases, with 7 bases spanning the gap. The CDR3 is 13 residues long. The DNA for the CDR3 is TGTGCCTGGAGTCGGCAGGGCAATCAGCCCCAGCATTTT. Translation: CAWSRQGNQPQHF.

V gene TRBV10-3 combines with J gene TRBJ2-2, with 8 bases lining up with TRBD2. The CDR3 loop spans 17 amino acids. CDR1 is ENHRY, CDR2 SYGVKD, per germline. Trimming cost V 2 bases and J 7 bases; bases outside gene matches: 12. The CDR3 DNA is TGTGCCATCAGTGAGGCGGACCCGGGAGGGGTTGGCGGGGAGCTGTTTTTT. Its translation: CAISEADPGGVGGELFF.

The gene calls are TRBV29-1 and TRBJ2-2; tentative D call: TRBD2 (6 bases). The CDR3 is made up of 11 amino acids. Looked up from germline, CDR1 is SQVTM and CDR2 is ANQGSEA. V lost 5 bases and J lost 6, with 7 bases in between. The CDR3 sequence: CSVSGAGELFF. Here the CDR3 DNA reads TGCAGCGTTTCGGGAGCCGGGGAGCTGTTTTTT.

The V gene is TRBV15, the J gene TRBJ2-7, with D tentatively TRBD1 (6 bases). CDR3 length: 16 residues. Germline CDR1 LNHNV, CDR2 YYDKDF (reference sequence). Between the trimmed V and J ends, which lost 6 bases and 6 bases, there was a span of 24 bases. CDR3: CATRRTSSQGLGEQYF. The CDR3 DNA is TGTGCCACCAGGAGGACCTCGTCTCAGGGGCTGGGCGAGCAGTACTTC.

DNA for the CDR3: TGTGCCAGCAGGGACAGAACATCATTCTATGGCTACACCTTC. Translation: CASRDRTSFYGYTF. The rearrangement links TRBV2 to TRBJ1-2; weak D call: TRBD1 (6 bases). Trimming removed 6 bases at V and 4 bases at J, with 15 bases between. Per the germline V gene, CDR1 is SNHLY and CDR2 is FYNNEI. There are 14 residues in the CDR3.

The rearrangement links TRBV30 to TRBJ1-6, with D unresolved. The germline CDR1 and CDR2 sequences are GTSNPN and SVGIG (reference sequence). V was trimmed by 4 bases and J by 14 bases, leaving 12 bases between them. This CDR3 contains 11 residues. This chain's CDR3 is CAWMSSQTLHF. The CDR3 DNA reads TGTGCCTGGATGAGTAGTCAAACCCTCCACTTT.

V usage is TRBV2 and J usage is TRBJ2-2, with 9 bases lining up with TRBD2. The CDR3 totals 20 residues. Germline V lookup: CDR1 SNHLY, CDR2 FYNNEI. Trimming at V came to 8 bases and at J to 0 bases, leaving 19 bases not matched to a gene. CDR3: CASVRGGGFSGSANTGELFF. For the CDR3, the DNA is TGTGCCAGCGTTCGGGGGGGCGGATTTAGCGGGAGTGCGAACACCGGGGAGCTGTTTTTT.

The chain couples TRBV9 to TRBJ2-7; TRBD1 matches 9 bases. V was clipped by 4 bases and J by 7 bases; unmatched bases: 15. CDR1 is SGDLS, CDR2 YYNGEE, per germline. This CDR3 is built from 16 residues. The CDR3: CASSPRWGTGTKEQYF. In DNA, the CDR3 is TGTGCCAGCAGCCCCCGATGGGGGACAGGGACGAAGGAGCAGTACTTC.

This chain links TRBV27 with TRBJ1-2; 7 bases fit TRBD1. Germline assignment: CDR1 MNHEY and CDR2 SMNVEV (reference sequence). The CDR3 loop spans 13 amino acids. V shed 2 bases and J 8 bases; nucleotides not matched to a gene: 5. CDR3: CASSLVQGNGYTF. The CDR3 coding sequence is TGTGCCAGCAGTTTAGTACAGGGGAACGGCTACACCTTC.

This chain uses TRBV29-1 with TRBJ2-4; D is unclear. The CDR3 length is 16 residues. With 0 bases removed from V and 0 bases from J, the gap between germline ends came to 12 bases. The germline gives CDR1 SQVTM, CDR2 ANQGSEA. CDR3 DNA: TGCAGCGTTGAAGAGGGTCGATCAGGAGCCAAAAACATTCAGTACTTC. Encoded protein: CSVEEGRSGAKNIQYF.

The chain has TRBV5-5 and TRBJ2-4; 10 bases line up with TRBD1. CDR3 length equals 13 residues. V shed 5 bases, J shed 8 bases, and the junction held 4 bases outside the gene matches. Germline loops: CDR1 SGHKS, CDR2 YYEKEE (reference sequence). The CDR3 reads CASSSGTGDIQYF. For the CDR3, the DNA is TGTGCCAGCAGTTCGGGGACAGGGGACATTCAGTACTTC.

The chain combines TRBV25-1 with TRBJ1-1; D perhaps matches TRBD1 (6 bases). Germline assignment: CDR1 MGHDK and CDR2 SYGVNS. This CDR3 contains 13 residues. Trimming left V 6 bases short and J 2 bases short, with 10 bases between. The CDR3 loop is CASREQGNTEAFF. Here the CDR3 DNA reads TGTGCCAGCAGGGAACAGGGAAACACTGAAGCTTTCTTT.

The V gene is TRBV5-1, the J gene TRBJ2-2; 7 nucleotides line up with TRBD2. Germline values: CDR1 SGHRS, CDR2 YFSETQ. V shed 2 bases, J shed 0 bases, and the junction held 4 bases outside the gene matches. The CDR3 consists of 16 residues. The CDR3 sequence: CASSLLGGSNTGELFF. Here the CDR3 DNA reads TGCGCCAGCAGCTTATTGGGGGGGTCGAACACCGGGGAGCTGTTTTTT.

The V call is TRBV10-3, the J call TRBJ2-7; 10 nucleotides align to TRBD2. With 7 bases clipped from V and 6 bases from J, the junction kept 6 bases outside the gene matches. The germline gives CDR1 ENHRY, CDR2 SYGVKD. The CDR3 contains 13 residues. The CDR3 protein is CAIKAGGLSEQYF. CDR3 DNA: TGTGCCATCAAAGCGGGGGGGCTCTCCGAGCAGTACTTC.

The chain links TRBV5-4 to TRBJ1-1; D unresolved. Trimming cost V 2 bases and J 0 bases, with 8 bases left between them. The CDR3 covers 14 residues. Germline assignment: CDR1 SGHNT and CDR2 YYREEE (reference sequence). The CDR3 sequence: CASSFADMNTEAFF. DNA of the CDR3: TGTGCCAGCAGCTTTGCGGATATGAACACTGAAGCTTTCTTT. The entire variable domain, with the rest obtained from reference TRBV5-4 and TRBJ1-1, is as follows: ETGVTQSPTHLIKTRGQQVTLRCSSQSGHNTVSWYQQALGQGPQFIFQYYREEENGRGNFPPRFSGLQFPNYSSELNVNALELDDSALYLCASSFADMNTEAFFGQGTRLTVV.

This chain uses TRBV5-1 with TRBJ2-5, with a weak D call TRBD1 (6 bases). Germline-derived CDR1 and CDR2 are SGHRS and YFSETQ. V gave up 0 bases and J gave up 4 bases, with 10 bases separating them. The CDR3 has 14 amino acids. The CDR3 reads CASSLARGLETQYF. As DNA, the CDR3 is TGCGCCAGCAGCTTGGCCAGGGGCCTAGAGACCCAGTACTTC.

The chain recombines TRBV5-1 with TRBJ2-2, with TRBD1 matching over 9 bases. The CDR3 has 15 amino acids. Germline CDR1 reads SGHRS; CDR2 reads YFSETQ. V lost 3 bases to trimming and J lost 2 bases; unmatched junction nucleotides: 2. The DNA for the CDR3 is TGCGCCAGCAGCTGGACAGGGGCCAACACCGGGGAGCTGTTTTTT. It yields the protein CASSWTGANTGELFF.